A single sample gave rise to the 8 T cell receptor beta chains below, sequenced in a study of blood T cell repertoires in COVID-19. Clones were sequenced by immunoSEQ multiplex PCR, and TCRdb holds only the in-frame ones, with some missing. In the table there are some 670,000 clones, around 89% of which are singletons. The specimen sequenced was peripheral blood. The source of these receptors is a woman younger than 35 with acute or convalescent COVID-19.

The chain combines TRBV7-2 with TRBJ2-2, with unresolved D. Germline values: CDR1 SGHTA, CDR2 FQGNSA. The V end lost 6 bases, the J end lost 6 bases, and 14 bases lay between the germline ends. The CDR3 sequence is 14 residues long. The DNA for the CDR3 is TGTGCCAGCAGATTTGGGCCGTACCCCGGGGAGCTGTTTTTT. Its translation is CASRFGPYPGELFF.

The gene calls are TRBV5-5 and TRBJ2-5; D gene ambiguous. This CDR3 contains 12 residues. The germline gives CDR1 SGHKS, CDR2 YYEKEE (reference sequence). V was trimmed by 0 bases and J by 5 bases, leaving 5 bases between them. The CDR3 region is CASSLAGETQYF. In DNA form, the CDR3 reads TGTGCCAGCAGCTTGGCCGGGGAGACCCAGTACTTC. The whole variable domain, remainder taken from reference TRBV5-5 and TRBJ2-5, is DAGVTQSPTHLIKTRGQQVTLRCSPISGHKSVSWYQQVLGQGPQFIFQYYEKEERGRGNFPDRFSARQFPNYSSELNVNALLLGDSALYLCASSLAGETQYFGPGTRLLVL.

This chain joins TRBV7-2 and TRBJ1-1; D perhaps matches TRBD1 (6 bases). The CDR3 has 14 residues. Per germline, CDR1 SGHTA and CDR2 FQGNSA. Deletions cut 1 base from V and 7 bases from J, with 13 bases between. The CDR3 reads CASSLVLGAIEAFF. In DNA, the CDR3 is TGTGCCAGCAGCTTAGTTCTGGGGGCAATTGAAGCTTTCTTT.

The gene calls are TRBV5-5 and TRBJ2-7; 8 bases are shared with TRBD1. This CDR3 region has 15 residues. Germline trimming cut 2 bases from V and 2 bases from J; bases unmatched to any gene: 6. The V gene's germline CDR1 is SGHKS and CDR2 YYEKEE (reference sequence). DNA of the CDR3: TGTGCCAGCAGCTTCGCTGGACAGGGAACCTACGAGCAGTACTTC. Protein product: CASSFAGQGTYEQYF.

On this clone itself: The same CDR3 arises from other DNA sequences in this sample as well. CDR3 sequence: CASSPTGSTEAFF. The CDR3 DNA follows: TGTGCCAGCAGCCCGACAGGGAGCACTGAAGCTTTCTTT. The chain couples TRBV7-6 to TRBJ1-1, with 7 bases lining up with TRBD1. The ends lost 5 bases at V and 4 bases at J; junction bases unmatched: 4. Germline loops: CDR1 SGHVS, CDR2 FNYEAQ. This CDR3 contains 13 residues. Using reference TRBV7-6 and TRBJ1-1 for the parts outside the CDR3, the full variable domain is GAGVSQSPRYKVTKRGQDVALRCDPISGHVSLYWYRQALGQGPEFLTYFNYEAQQDKSGLPNDRFSAERPEGSISTLTIQRTEQRDSAMYRCASSPTGSTEAFFGQGTRLTVV.

The chain uses TRBV5-1 and TRBJ1-1, with D possibly TRBD1 on 5 matching bases. V lost 0 bases to trimming and J lost 11 bases, with 11 bases between them. The germline gives CDR1 SGHRS, CDR2 YFSETQ. CDR3 length: 12 amino acids. The CDR3 here is CASSLEGDLAFF. The CDR3 DNA reads as TGCGCCAGCAGCTTGGAAGGGGACTTGGCTTTCTTT.

The V gene is TRBV30, the J gene TRBJ2-7; D is possibly TRBD1 (6 bases). This CDR3 spans 16 amino acids. V was cut by 0 bases and J by 2 bases, with 17 bases left in between. In germline, CDR1 is GTSNPN, CDR2 SVGIG (reference sequence). CDR3 nucleotides: TGTGCCTGGAGTGTAGGTACCCCGGACAGAGCCTACGAGCAGTACTTC. This codes for CAWSVGTPDRAYEQYF.

The chain combines TRBV5-4 with TRBJ1-2; tentatively, D is TRBD1 (5 bases). The CDR3 contains 16 residues. Germline V gene sequence: CDR1 SGHNT, CDR2 YYREEE (reference sequence). V gave up 2 bases and J gave up 0 bases, with 14 bases separating them. CDR3 protein: CASSLGQPWANYGYTF. For the CDR3, the DNA is TGTGCCAGCAGCTTAGGACAACCTTGGGCTAACTATGGCTACACCTTC.